What follows is one TCR beta chain and its context. Its antigen target is currently unknown. No per-base quality is available; no much larger clone lies one base away. Per the germline V gene, MNHEY is the CDR1 and SVGAGI is the CDR2. Reading from cysteine to phenylalanine, the CDR3 counts 13 amino acids. The CDR3 DNA has 39 bases and is translated from base 1. Trimming at the junction amounts to 2 bases on V and 4 bases on J, and the germline ends lie 8 bases apart. The data originate from a study of cytomegalovirus exposure and HLA in healthy donors (TCRdb year 2017). The study in broad terms: According to an earlier analysis of 550 to 750 of the donors, about 179 million T cells yielded over 90 million unique TCR beta sequences and 276 Gb of sequence data. In an earlier analysis of more than 550 of the donors, high-throughput TCR beta sequencing was used to judge whether each TCR beta V gene segment behaved as functional or pseudogenic. HLA typing included class I and class II loci at four-digit resolution. All discovery cohort repertoires had been generated on a single sequencing platform. Approximately 310 gigabases of sequencing data and 75 million to 85 million unique TCR sequences made up an early release that covered approximately 700 HLA-typed donors. High-throughput TCR immunosequencing, statistical association of individual TCRs with disease status, and machine learning were combined to predict cytomegalovirus infection status. Five DR-DQ haplotypes were handled as single units for association and clustering, since linkage in the cohort was strong. A later genetic analysis used genome-wide SNP genotypes for about 55% of the 666 donors, treating that subset as a discovery cohort. Using immunosequencing, the study profiled T cell repertoires from approximately 700 subjects and related those repertoires to cytomegalovirus serostatus. A later analysis re-analyzed previously published TCR beta repertoires from roughly 600 donors and added high-resolution HLA genotyping to study TCR occurrence patterns. In the later analysis, no new phenotypic data were used to find candidate immune exposures; instead, reliance was placed on TCR beta sequences and their occurrence across donors. Typing coverage differed by locus: A, B, C, DRB1 and DQB1 were typed in roughly 620-640 donors, DQA1 in 522, DPA1 in nearly 610, and DPB1 in roughly 470. Among the roughly 390 genotyped donors, under 90% belonged to the genetic ancestry cluster associated with self-reported Caucasian donors. On average, roughly 240,000 unique TCR beta nucleotide sequences were sequenced per donor among 398 genotyped donors of the cohort, with 15% to 20% of those sequences being non-productive. The study aimed to test whether cataloging public T cell receptors could reveal signatures of past pathogen exposure. Besides the first cohort of approximately 710 subjects, a separate validation cohort made up of over 95 different subjects was used. Donor age, sex, ethnicity and CMV serostatus were compiled together with the repertoire data.

Libraries were prepared through the immunoSEQ multiplex PCR assay. For the multiplex PCR, a mixture combining 60 forward primers for TCR Vbeta segments and 13 reverse primers for TCR Jbeta segments was used. A multiplex PCR assay on genomic DNA amplified the CDR3 region of rearranged TCR beta genes. The Illumina HiSeq System was used to sequence the amplified TCR beta libraries as 87-base-pair reads. Per the source publication's procedure: In a later analysis, about 80 million unique TCR beta chains were counted across the roughly 670 repertoires, and around 11 million of these chains were shared by at least two donors. A nearest-neighbor algorithm error-corrected the raw reads and collapsed the reads into unique sequences, merging closely related sequences to remove PCR and sequencing errors. To assign V, D and J gene segments, CDR3 sequences were aligned to IMGT reference sequences. Each retained sequence needed at least a six-nucleotide match to both a V gene segment and a J gene segment. Rearrangements were called productive when the CDR3 lacked stop codons and stayed in frame with V and J; all others were non-productive. Following IMGT convention, CDR3 was defined as the stretch from the second conserved V-encoded cysteine to the conserved J-encoded phenylalanine. The earlier analysis of fewer than 700 of the donors excluded sequences that lacked an unambiguous match to a single V gene segment. In an earlier analysis of 587 of the donors, V segments were called functional above 56.7% productive rearrangements and were called segregating when the between-donor standard deviation exceeded 5%. A statistical classification framework was developed to diagnose cytomegalovirus status using the catalog of TCR beta chain sequences. In a later analysis, V and J genes were assigned by comparing TCR nucleotide sequences against IMGT/GENE-DB human TR gene sequences. In a later analysis, CDR3 sequences and most-parsimonious VDJ recombination scenarios were assigned using the TCRdist pipeline. In a later analysis, every TCR beta chain was defined by the combination of its CDR3 amino acid sequence and its V-gene family, and reads without a unique V-gene family were dropped. A later analysis removed nearly 600 highly shared, low-generation-probability nucleotide sequences to deal with suspected cross-contamination and a sequencing artifact. In a later analysis, a clonal expansion index was calculated for each public chain from normalized within-repertoire ranks of inferred template counts. In a later analysis, generation probabilities were computed with a VDJ recombination model fitted to out-of-frame rearrangements, and the resulting probabilities were checked against IGoR. Hypergeometric tests were used in a later analysis to score TCR-TCR, TCR-HLA and TCR-CMV co-occurrence, with a repertoire-size bias correction applied to the TCR pairs. In a later analysis, false discovery rates were estimated by permuting HLA or CMV assignments 20 times. A later analysis grouped co-occurring TCRs with DBSCAN, adding TCRdist sequence similarity when clustering within HLA-allele-positive subsets. Co-occurrence clustering excluded repertoires with fewer than 30,000 or more than 120,000 public chains, plus five with anomalous nucleotide sharing. Held by TCRdb, this immuneACCESS table contains in-frame sequences only and omits some clones. Under half of the omission traces to an unresolved V gene where checked; the cause of the rest is unknown. From that table come the V and J calls and clone size; the DNA was used to work out D and trimming. A total of roughly 100,000 clones appear in this sample, around four fifths of them only once. 8.6% of the sample is in the top ten clones.

The cohort was made up of 500 to 800 healthy bone marrow donors. All cohort members were sampled while nominally healthy, although unrecorded immune exposures were likely present. The donor was CMV seropositive and belonged to the group of some 290 seropositive cohort members. Every donor gave a peripheral blood sample, and the peripheral blood mononuclear cells from that sample were used for TCR beta sequencing. Genomic DNA extraction from the blood cell samples was performed with the Qiagen DNeasy Blood Extraction Kit. Beyond this particular receptor, the publication reports: Because counts were too low, seventeen rarely observed V segments, including chromosome 9 orphons, were left out of the earlier analysis of some 600 of the donors. A total of 150 or so TCR beta chains were listed by the study as associated with cytomegalovirus. In an earlier analysis of approximately 600 of the donors, most TCR beta V segments were observed in productive rearrangements about 90% or about 30% of the time, broadly matching IMGT annotations. Because the 87-base-pair reads could not distinguish some IMGT-functional V segments, including TRBV6-2 and TRBV6-3, those segments were excluded. The presence/absence analyses assumed that sequencing depth was roughly uniform across donors, and that assumption may not be true. An association between a missense DCLRE1C variant and V-gene and J-gene trimming of TCR beta chains was found in a later genetic analysis and replicated in an independent cohort. Compared with the 666-donor mean, donors in an Asian-associated ancestry cluster had fewer N-insertions in productive TCRs, according to a later genetic analysis. A later analysis associated about 17,000 TCR beta sequences with specific HLA alleles at a false discovery rate of 0.05. A later analysis found that HLA-associated TCR beta chains were more clonally expanded and had lower generation probabilities than equally common non-associated chains. A group of highly shared sequence variants was considered likely to be a technical artifact of the sequencing pipeline. It was suggested by the authors that the approach could potentially be generalized to other disease states and immunological phenotypes. Only TCR beta chains were sequenced in this cohort, and the absence of alpha or paired-chain data limited detectable features. A further reported finding was that TCR beta sequences accurately predicted the HLA-A and HLA-B alleles for most subjects in the first cohort. When HLA alleles, especially DR and DQ, strongly co-occurred, TCR associations were difficult to assign to individual alleles. In a later analysis, most CMV-associated TCR beta chains were found to appear HLA-restricted, with HLA associations seemingly driven largely by CMV exposure. Three of the identified cytomegalovirus-associated TCR beta chains were confirmed in vitro to be specific for cytomegalovirus antigens. Several of the top co-occurrence clusters appeared to be linked to parvovirus B19, influenza, CMV and Epstein-Barr virus, according to a later analysis. In a later analysis, the rate of TCR association differed among HLA loci, with DRB1 alleles having the most associated TCRs and HLA-C alleles having the fewest. The only immune exposure information available for the cohort was CMV serostatus. Most TCR sequences were seen in very few donors, while some public TCRs were found in many individuals. The classifier was reported to diagnose cytomegalovirus status with high specificity and sensitivity in both the original cohort and the validation cohort. Because HLA typing was missing for some donors at each locus, association tests included only the typed subset. Linkage disequilibrium might explain the correlated functional status among segregating V segments, but an unknown experimental factor could not be excluded.

The sequence joins TRBV6-5 to TRBJ1-1, with a tentative D gene TRBD1 over 5 matching bases. The sequencing sample was made of PBMCs. The sequence was collected from a woman between 40 and 50 years old in good health and CMV-seropositive. The CDR3: CASSYIQGTEAFF. The DNA reads as follows: TGTGCCAGCAGTTACATCCAGGGCACTGAAGCTTTCTTT.